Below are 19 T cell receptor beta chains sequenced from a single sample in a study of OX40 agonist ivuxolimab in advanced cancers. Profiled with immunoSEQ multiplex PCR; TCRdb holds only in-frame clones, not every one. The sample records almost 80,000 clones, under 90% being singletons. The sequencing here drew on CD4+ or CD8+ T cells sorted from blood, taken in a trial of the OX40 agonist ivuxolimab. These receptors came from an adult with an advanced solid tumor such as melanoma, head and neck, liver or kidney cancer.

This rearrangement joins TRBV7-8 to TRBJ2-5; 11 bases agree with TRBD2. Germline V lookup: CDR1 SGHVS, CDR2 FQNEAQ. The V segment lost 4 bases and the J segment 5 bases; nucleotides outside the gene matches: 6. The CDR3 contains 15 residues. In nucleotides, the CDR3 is TGTGCCAGCAGCTCCAGGACTAGCGGGCCGGAGACCCAGTACTTC. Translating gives CASSSRTSGPETQYF.

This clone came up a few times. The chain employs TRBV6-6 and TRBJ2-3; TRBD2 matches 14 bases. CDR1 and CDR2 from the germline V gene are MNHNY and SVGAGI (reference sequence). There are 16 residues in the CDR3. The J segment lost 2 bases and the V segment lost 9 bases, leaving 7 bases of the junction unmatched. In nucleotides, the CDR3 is TGTGCCAGTCGGACTAGCGGGAGGAAAAACACAGATACGCAGTATTTT. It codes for CASRTSGRKNTDTQYF.

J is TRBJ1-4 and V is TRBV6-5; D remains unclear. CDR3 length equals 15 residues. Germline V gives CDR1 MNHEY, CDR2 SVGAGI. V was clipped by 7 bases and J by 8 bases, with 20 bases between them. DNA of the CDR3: TGTGCCAGCACCCAACTCCGGACCAATGGGGAAAAACTGTTTTTT. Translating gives CASTQLRTNGEKLFF.

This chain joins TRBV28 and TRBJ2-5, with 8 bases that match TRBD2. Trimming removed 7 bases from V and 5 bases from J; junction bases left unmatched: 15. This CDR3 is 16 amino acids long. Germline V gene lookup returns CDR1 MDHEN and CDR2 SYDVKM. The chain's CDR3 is CASTIGGGSLGETQYF. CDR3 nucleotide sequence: TGTGCCAGCACCATCGGCGGGGGGTCGCTGGGGGAGACCCAGTACTTC.

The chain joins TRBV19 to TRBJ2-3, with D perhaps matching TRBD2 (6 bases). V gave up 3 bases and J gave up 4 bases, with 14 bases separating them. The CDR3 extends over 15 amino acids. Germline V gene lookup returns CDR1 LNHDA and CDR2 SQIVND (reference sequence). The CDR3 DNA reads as TGTGCCAGTAGTATTATCCGGGGGACCTCAGATACGCAGTATTTT. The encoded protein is CASSIIRGTSDTQYF.

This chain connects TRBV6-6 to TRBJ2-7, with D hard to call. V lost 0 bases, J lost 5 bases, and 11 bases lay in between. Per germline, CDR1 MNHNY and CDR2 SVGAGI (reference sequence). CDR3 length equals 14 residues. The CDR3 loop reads CASSYSGSTDEQYV. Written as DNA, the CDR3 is TGTGCCAGCAGTTACTCTGGCAGTACGGACGAGCAGTACGTC.

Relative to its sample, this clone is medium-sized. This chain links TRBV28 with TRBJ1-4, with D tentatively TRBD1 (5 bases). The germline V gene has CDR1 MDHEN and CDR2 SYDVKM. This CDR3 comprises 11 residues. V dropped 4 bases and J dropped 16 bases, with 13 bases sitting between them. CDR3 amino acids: CASSSGTLEFF. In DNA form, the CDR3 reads TGTGCCAGCAGTTCCGGGACCTTAGAGTTTTTT. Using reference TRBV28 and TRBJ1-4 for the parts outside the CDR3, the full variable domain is DVKVTQSSRYLVKRTGEKVFLECVQDMDHENMFWYRQDPGLGLRLIYFSYDVKMKEKGDIPEGYSVSREKKERFSLILESASTNQTSMYLCASSSGTLEFFGSGTQLSVL.

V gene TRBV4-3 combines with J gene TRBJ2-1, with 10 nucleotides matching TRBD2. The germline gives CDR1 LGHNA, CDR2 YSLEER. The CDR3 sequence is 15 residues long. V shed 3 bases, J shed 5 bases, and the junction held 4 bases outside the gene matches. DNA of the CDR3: TGCGCCAGCAGCCAGCTACTAGCGGGAAACAATGAGCAGTTCTTC. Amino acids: CASSQLLAGNNEQFF.

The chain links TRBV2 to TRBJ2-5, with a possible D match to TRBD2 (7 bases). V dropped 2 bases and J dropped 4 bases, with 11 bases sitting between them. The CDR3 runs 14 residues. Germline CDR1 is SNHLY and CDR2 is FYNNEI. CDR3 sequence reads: CASSELGGGETQYF. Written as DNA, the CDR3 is TGTGCCAGCAGTGAACTGGGAGGGGGAGAGACCCAGTACTTC. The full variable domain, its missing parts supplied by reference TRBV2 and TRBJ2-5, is EPEVTQTPSHQVTQMGQEVILRCVPISNHLYFYWYRQILGQKVEFLVSFYNNEISEKSEIFDDQFSVERPDGSNFTLKIRSTKLEDSAMYFCASSELGGGETQYFGPGTRLLVL.

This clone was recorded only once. The CDR3 region is CASSLSSGTGRYNEQFF. The CDR3 DNA is TGTGCCAGCAGTTTATCCTCCGGGACAGGGCGATACAATGAGCAGTTCTTC. The gene calls are TRBV27 and TRBJ2-1; 9 positions agree with TRBD1. J gave up 4 bases and V 0 bases, and 7 bases lay outside the gene matches. The CDR3 totals 17 residues. Germline lookup yields CDR1 MNHEY and CDR2 SMNVEV (reference sequence).

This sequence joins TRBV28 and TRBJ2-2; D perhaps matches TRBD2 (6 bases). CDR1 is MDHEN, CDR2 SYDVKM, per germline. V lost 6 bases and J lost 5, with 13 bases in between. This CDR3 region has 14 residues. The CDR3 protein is CASRGGGRTGELFF. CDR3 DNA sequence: TGTGCCAGCAGGGGAGGAGGTAGGACCGGGGAGCTGTTTTTT.

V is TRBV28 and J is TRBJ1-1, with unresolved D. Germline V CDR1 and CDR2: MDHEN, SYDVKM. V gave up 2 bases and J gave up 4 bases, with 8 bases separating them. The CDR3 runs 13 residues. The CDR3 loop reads CASSLDGITEAFF. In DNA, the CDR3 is TGTGCCAGCAGTTTAGACGGGATCACTGAAGCTTTCTTT. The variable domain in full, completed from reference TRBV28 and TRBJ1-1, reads DVKVTQSSRYLVKRTGEKVFLECVQDMDHENMFWYRQDPGLGLRLIYFSYDVKMKEKGDIPEGYSVSREKKERFSLILESASTNQTSMYLCASSLDGITEAFFGQGTRLTVV.

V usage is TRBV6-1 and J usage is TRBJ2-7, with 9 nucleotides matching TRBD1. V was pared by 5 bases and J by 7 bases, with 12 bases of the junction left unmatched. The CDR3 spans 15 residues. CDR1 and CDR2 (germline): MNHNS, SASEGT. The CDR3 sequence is CASSRQGDVLGEQYV. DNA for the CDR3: TGTGCCAGCAGTAGACAGGGGGATGTACTGGGGGAGCAGTACGTC.

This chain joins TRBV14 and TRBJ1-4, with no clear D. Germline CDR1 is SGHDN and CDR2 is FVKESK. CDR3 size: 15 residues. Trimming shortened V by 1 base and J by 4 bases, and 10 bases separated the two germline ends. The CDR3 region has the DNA TGTGCCAGCAGCCAAGTTTACAGCAATAATGAAAAACTGTTTTTT. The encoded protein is CASSQVYSNNEKLFF.

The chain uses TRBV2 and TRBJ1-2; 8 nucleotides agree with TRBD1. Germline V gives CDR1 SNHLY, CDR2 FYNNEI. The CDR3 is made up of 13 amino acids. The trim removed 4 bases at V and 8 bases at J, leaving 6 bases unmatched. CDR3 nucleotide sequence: TGTGCCAGCAGTGTGCAGGGGGCACGAGGCTACACCTTC. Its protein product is CASSVQGARGYTF.

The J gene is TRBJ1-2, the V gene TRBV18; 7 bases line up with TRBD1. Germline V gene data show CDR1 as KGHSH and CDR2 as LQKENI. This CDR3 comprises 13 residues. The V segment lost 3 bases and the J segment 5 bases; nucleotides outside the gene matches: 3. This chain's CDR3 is CASSPGQEYGYTF. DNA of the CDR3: TGTGCCAGCTCACCCGGACAGGAATATGGCTACACCTTC.

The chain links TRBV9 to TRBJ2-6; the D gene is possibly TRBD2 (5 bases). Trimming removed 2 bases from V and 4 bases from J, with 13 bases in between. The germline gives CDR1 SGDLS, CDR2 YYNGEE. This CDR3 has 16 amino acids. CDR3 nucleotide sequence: TGTGCCAGCAGCGTGAGGGTAGGGTCCGGGGCCAACGTCCTGACTTTC. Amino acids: CASSVRVGSGANVLTF.

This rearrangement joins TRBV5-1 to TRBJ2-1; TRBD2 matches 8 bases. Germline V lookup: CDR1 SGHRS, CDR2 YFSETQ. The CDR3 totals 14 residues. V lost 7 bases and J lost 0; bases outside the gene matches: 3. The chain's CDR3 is CASGGGNSYNEQFF. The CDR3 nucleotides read TGCGCCAGCGGCGGGGGGAACTCCTACAATGAGCAGTTCTTC.

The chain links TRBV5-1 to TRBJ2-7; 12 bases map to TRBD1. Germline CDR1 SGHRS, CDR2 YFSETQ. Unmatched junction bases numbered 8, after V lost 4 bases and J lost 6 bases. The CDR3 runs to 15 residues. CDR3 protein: CASSLLGTGGAEQYV. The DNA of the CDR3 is TGCGCCAGCAGCCTCCTTGGGACAGGGGGCGCCGAGCAGTACGTC.